The T cell receptor (beta chain) under discussion was sequenced for a study of blood T cell repertoires in COVID-19. Turning to the study itself: Sites across the United States, Italy and Spain contributed samples from acute and convalescent COVID-19.

Per the study methods: Estimated nucleated cell counts came from reference gene primer amplification. Profiling relied on immunoSEQ multiplex PCR, and the TCRdb table lists in-frame clones only, not all of them. Clone size and the V and J calls come from that table; the DNA yielded D and trimming. The sample includes about 150,000 clones, around four fifths of them seen just once. Participants, about 18 to 90 years old, spanned some 23 US areas. Categorization into cohorts depended on clinical history that participants reported. J lost 0 bases, V lost 2 bases, and 6 bases had no gene match. This CDR3 region has 18 residues. CDR1 SGHAT and CDR2 FQNNGV come from the germline V gene.

The sequence derives from a man in his 70s who had been exposed to COVID-19. This chain links TRBV11-2 with TRBJ2-1; TRBD2 aligns across 11 bases. The material sequenced was PBMCs or T cells enriched from blood (not recorded which). The CDR3 nucleotides are TGTGCCAGCAGCTTATTAGCGGGGGGGCATTTCTCCTACAATGAGCAGTTCTTC. Protein product: CASSLLAGGHFSYNEQFF.